This record covers a single TCR beta chain. This entry belongs to a study of siplizumab effects on memory and regulatory T cells. Trimming shortened V by 7 bases and J by 0 bases, and 13 bases separated the two germline ends. The CDR3 contains 16 residues. Germline V gives CDR1 LNHDA, CDR2 SQIVND (reference sequence). Assay: immunoSEQ multiplex PCR; the TCRdb copy retains only in-frame clones and omits some. The sample lists some 88,000 clones, 90% occurring once. The sample consisted of CD4+ T cells sorted from blood. The chain joins TRBV19 to TRBJ2-6; perhaps TRBD1 as D (5 bases). The TCR originated in a human donor in good health. CDR3 DNA: TGTGCCAGTACCCTCCTCCAGGGCTCTGGGGCCAACGTCCTGACTTTC. Translating gives CASTLLQGSGANVLTF.